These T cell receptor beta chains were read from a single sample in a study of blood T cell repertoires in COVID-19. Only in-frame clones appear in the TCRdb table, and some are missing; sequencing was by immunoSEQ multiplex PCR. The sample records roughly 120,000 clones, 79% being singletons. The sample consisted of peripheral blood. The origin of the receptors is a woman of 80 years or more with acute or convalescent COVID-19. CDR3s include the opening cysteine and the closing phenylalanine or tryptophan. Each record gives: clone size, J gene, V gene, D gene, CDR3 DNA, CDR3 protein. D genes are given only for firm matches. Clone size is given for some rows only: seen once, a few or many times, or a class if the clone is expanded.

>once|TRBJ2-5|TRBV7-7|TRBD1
TGTGCCAGCAGCTACCGGACAGGGCAGGGAGAGACCCAGTACTTC
CASSYRTGQGETQYF
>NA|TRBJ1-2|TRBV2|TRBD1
TGTGCCAGGGGACAGGGAGTTCGTTCCTATGGCTACACCTTC
CARGQGVRSYGYTF
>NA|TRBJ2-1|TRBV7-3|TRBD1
TGTGCCAGCAGTTCCGGGACAGGGGCGAATGAGCAGTTCTTC
CASSSGTGANEQFF
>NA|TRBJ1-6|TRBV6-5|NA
TGTGCCAGCAGTTACCTTAGGGGTCAGACGAGTTCACCCCTCCACTTT
CASSYLRGQTSSPLHF
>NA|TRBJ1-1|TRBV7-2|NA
TGTGCCAGCAGCTTAGTCCCTCGCGGAGCTTTCTTT
CASSLVPRGAFF
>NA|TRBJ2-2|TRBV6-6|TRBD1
TGTGCCAGCAGTATTGGGACAGGGAGAACCGGGGAGCTGTTTTTT
CASSIGTGRTGELFF
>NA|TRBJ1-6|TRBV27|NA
TGTGCCAGCAGTCCACGGGCGGACAGAAACTCCTATAATTCACCCCTCCACTTT
CASSPRADRNSYNSPLHF
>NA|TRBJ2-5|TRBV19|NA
TGTGCCAGTAGGGGGTTAGGGGAAGAGACCCAGTACTTC
CASRGLGEETQYF
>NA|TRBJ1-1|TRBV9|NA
TGTGCCAGCAGCGTAGTTCAGGGCGGAACTGAAGCTTTCTTT
CASSVVQGGTEAFF
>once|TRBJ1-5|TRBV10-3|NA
TGTGCCATCAGTGTAGGGGGTACGAATCAGCCCCAGCATTTT
CAISVGGTNQPQHF
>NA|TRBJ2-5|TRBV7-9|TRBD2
TGTGCCAGCAGCCCCTCGGGGGGGGGTGAGACCCAGTACTTC
CASSPSGGGETQYF
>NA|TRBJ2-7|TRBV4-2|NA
TGTGCCAGCAGCCAAGATGCGGCTAGCTATAACGAGCAGTACTTC
CASSQDAASYNEQYF
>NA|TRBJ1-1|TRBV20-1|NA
TGCAGTGCTAGTATACAACTGAACACTGAAGCTTTCTTT
CSASIQLNTEAFF
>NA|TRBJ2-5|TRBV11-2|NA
TGTGCCAGCAGCTTGAACCCCAGGAAAGAAGAGACCCAGTACTTC
CASSLNPRKEETQYF
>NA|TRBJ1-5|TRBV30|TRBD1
TGTGCCTGGAGCTGGGACAGGGCTAGCAATCAGCCCCAGCATTTT
CAWSWDRASNQPQHF
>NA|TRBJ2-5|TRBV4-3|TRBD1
TGCGCCAGCAGCCACATTAGGACAGGGGGGAAGGGAGAGACCCAGTACTTC
CASSHIRTGGKGETQYF
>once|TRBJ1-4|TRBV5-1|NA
TGCGCCAGCAGCTTAGAACGGTTAAATGAAAAACTGTTTTTT
CASSLERLNEKLFF
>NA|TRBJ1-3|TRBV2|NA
TGTGCCAGCAGTCCGACAGATTCTGGAAACACCATATATTTT
CASSPTDSGNTIYF
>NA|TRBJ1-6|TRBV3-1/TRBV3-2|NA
TGTGCCAGCAGCCAAGATCAAGGGAGGCGTCTCGGTTCACCCCTCCACTTT
CASSQDQGRRLGSPLHF
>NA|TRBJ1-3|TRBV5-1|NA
TGCGCCAGCAGCAGGTCAGGGGTCTCTGGAAACACCATATATTTT
CASSRSGVSGNTIYF
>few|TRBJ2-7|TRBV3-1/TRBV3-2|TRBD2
TGTGCCAGCAGCCAAGTCCCCCTAAGCCTAGCGGAGTCCTACGAGCAGTACTTC
CASSQVPLSLAESYEQYF
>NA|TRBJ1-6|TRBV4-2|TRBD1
TGTGCCAGCAGCCACCGGGACAGGCTGAATTCACCCCTCCACTTT
CASSHRDRLNSPLHF
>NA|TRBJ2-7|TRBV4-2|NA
TGTGCCAGCAGCCATGGGGTCCCGGGACAAAGCTCCTACGAGCAGTACTTC
CASSHGVPGQSSYEQYF
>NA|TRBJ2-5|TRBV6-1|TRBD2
TGTGCCAGCAGTGAAGAGCCTAGCGGGGGGAGTGAGACCCAGTACTTC
CASSEEPSGGSETQYF
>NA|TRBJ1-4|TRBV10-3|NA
TGTGCCATCAGTGAAGGACAGTCTTCAACTAATGAAAAACTGTTTTTT
CAISEGQSSTNEKLFF
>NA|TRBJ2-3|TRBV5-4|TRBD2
TGTGCCAGCTGGCTAGCGGGGGGCGAAGATACGCAGTATTTT
CASWLAGGEDTQYF
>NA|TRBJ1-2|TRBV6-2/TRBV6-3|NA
TGTGCCAGCAGTTACGGGCGACAGAGGTATGGCTACACCTTC
CASSYGRQRYGYTF
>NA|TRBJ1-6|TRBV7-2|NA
TGTGCCAGCAGCCTGCAGGGGTACAATTCACCCCTCCACTTT
CASSLQGYNSPLHF
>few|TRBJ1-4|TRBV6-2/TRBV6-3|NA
TGTGCCAGCAGTTACTCGACAAATGAAAAACTGTTTTTT
CASSYSTNEKLFF
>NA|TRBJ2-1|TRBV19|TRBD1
TGTGCCAGTAGTATAGAGACCGGGACAGGGCCGTTCTTC
CASSIETGTGPFF
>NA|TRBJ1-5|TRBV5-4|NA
TGTGCCAGCAGCGCATGGGGCCAGGCCCCATTGGCCCAGCATTTT
CASSAWGQAPLAQHF
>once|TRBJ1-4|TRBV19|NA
TGTGCCAGTAGCAATCCAGGGGCGGCGGCAACTAATGAAAAACTGTTTTTT
CASSNPGAAATNEKLFF
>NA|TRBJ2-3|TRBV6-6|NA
TGTGCCAGCAAATTAGCCAGGGGCACAGATACGCAGTATTTT
CASKLARGTDTQYF
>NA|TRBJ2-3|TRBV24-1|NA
TGTGCCGTCCAGGGTTTATTGGGCACAGATACGCAGTATTTT
CAVQGLLGTDTQYF
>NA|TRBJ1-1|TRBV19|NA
TGTGCCAGTAGTTATGCCTTAGGGGCAGGGAACACTGAAGCTTTCTTT
CASSYALGAGNTEAFF
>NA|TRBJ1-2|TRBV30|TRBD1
TGTGCCTGGAGTACAGGGGTCTATGGCTACACCTTC
CAWSTGVYGYTF
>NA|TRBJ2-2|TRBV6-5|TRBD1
TGTGCCAGCAGTTCCGGGACAGGGAGAAACACCGGGGAGCTGTTTTTT
CASSSGTGRNTGELFF
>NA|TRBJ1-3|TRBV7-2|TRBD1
TGTGCCAGCAGTTTGGACAGGGCTGGAAACACCATATATTTT
CASSLDRAGNTIYF
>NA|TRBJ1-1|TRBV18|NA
TGTGCCAGCTCACCAGGTCCAGACATGAACACTGAAGCTTTCTTT
CASSPGPDMNTEAFF
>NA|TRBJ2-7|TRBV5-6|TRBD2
TGTGCCAGCAGCTTGGCCGTTCTAGCGGCTTCCTACGAGCAGTACTTC
CASSLAVLAASYEQYF
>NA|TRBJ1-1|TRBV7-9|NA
TGTGCCAGCAGCTTAGGAGGTCTAAACACTGAAGCTTTCTTT
CASSLGGLNTEAFF
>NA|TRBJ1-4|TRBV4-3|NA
TGCGCCAGCAGCCAAGGTGTCCGTAATGAAAAACTGTTTTTT
CASSQGVRNEKLFF
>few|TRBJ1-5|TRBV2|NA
TGTGCCAGCAGTGGAGGTATGAGCCAGCCCCAGCATTTT
CASSGGMSQPQHF
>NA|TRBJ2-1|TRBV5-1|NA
TGCGCCAGCAGGGTGGCCGGGTCCTACAATGAGCAGTTCTTC
CASRVAGSYNEQFF
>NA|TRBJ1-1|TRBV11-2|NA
TGTGCCAGCAGCTTCTTACGGGCCACTCCGGGAGAAGCTTTCTTT
CASSFLRATPGEAFF
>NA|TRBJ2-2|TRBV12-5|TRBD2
TGTGCTAGTGGTGCTCAAGCGGGGGGGTCGAACACCGGGGAGCTGTTTTTT
CASGAQAGGSNTGELFF
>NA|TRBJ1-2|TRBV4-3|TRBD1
TGCGCCAGCAGCCAAAACCGGGACAGCTATGGCTACACCTTC
CASSQNRDSYGYTF
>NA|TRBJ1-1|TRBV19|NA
TGTGCCAGTAGTAGCCCGGGACAATACACTGAAGCTTTCTTT
CASSSPGQYTEAFF
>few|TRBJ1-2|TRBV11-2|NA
TGTGCCAGCAGCTCCCTCTCAGGGAGGTACACCTTC
CASSSLSGRYTF
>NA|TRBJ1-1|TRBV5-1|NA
TGCGCCAGCAGCCCGGTATCGGGGACTGAAGCTTTCTTT
CASSPVSGTEAFF
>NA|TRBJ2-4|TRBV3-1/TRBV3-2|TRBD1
TGTGCCAGCAGCCCTTGGACAGGGGCCAAAAACATTCAGTACTTC
CASSPWTGAKNIQYF
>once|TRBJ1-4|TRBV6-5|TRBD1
TGTGCCAGCAGACGCGGACAGGGGGCAATTGAAAAACTGTTTTTT
CASRRGQGAIEKLFF